This T cell receptor (beta chain) was captured in a study of blood T cell repertoires in COVID-19. Across the study: Samples taken during acute and convalescent COVID-19 were collected in the United States, Italy and Spain. Sample material is recorded as cDNA or gDNA derived from T cells, B-cell-depleted T cells, or PBMCs.

CDR3 length: 16 residues. From germline, CDR1 is MGHRA and CDR2 YSYEKL. V lost 3 bases to trimming and J lost 2 bases; unmatched junction nucleotides: 8. In the original analysis: Amplified reference gene primers provided the basis for estimating nucleated cell counts. Clones were read by immunoSEQ multiplex PCR, and TCRdb kept only the in-frame ones, dropping some. Clone size and the V and J calls come from that table; the DNA yielded D and trimming. The table lists tens of thousands of clones, 80% to 90% of them singletons, with 6.5% to 9.5% in the top ten. This chain connects TRBV4-1 to TRBJ2-3, with TRBD1 matching over 7 bases. This receptor was taken from a woman aged 65 to 85 with acute or convalescent COVID-19. Sequencing was carried out using peripheral blood. This CDR3 is CASSQTGSQFTDTQYF. CDR3 DNA: TGCGCCAGCAGCCAGACAGGGTCCCAATTCACAGATACGCAGTATTTT.